This T cell receptor beta chain was identified during a study of long-term antiretroviral therapy in people with HIV. The ends were cut back, 0 bases at V and 5 bases at J, with 14 bases in the middle. The CDR3 totals 15 residues. CDR1 is SGHRS and CDR2 is YFSETQ in the germline V gene. Assay version v3.0 of immunoSEQ was used, and it was run at survey level. Profiled with immunoSEQ multiplex PCR; TCRdb holds only in-frame clones, not every one. The profile shows about 32,000 clones, about 93% of them singletons. The receptor's source is a woman aged 45-65 years with HIV. The chain employs TRBV5-1 and TRBJ2-5; D ambiguous. Sequenced here: unsorted PBMCs, sampled 4.1 years after starting antiretroviral therapy. CDR3 nucleotides: TGCGCCAGCAGCTTGGGTTGGTTGGGCATGGAGACCCAGTACTTC. This gives the protein CASSLGWLGMETQYF.